This T cell receptor beta chain was identified in a study of tumor and adjacent non-tumor tissue in lung cancer. This clonotype has ten or more counts. A modified ARM-PCR protocol with three rounds of nested PCR amplified TCRbeta. TCRdb ran MiXCR on the multiplex PCR reads and lists one entry per CDR3 protein. The sample lists some 99,000 distinct CDR3 sequences, about 75% occurring once. Germline V gene data show CDR1 as DFQATT and CDR2 as SNEGSKA (reference sequence). The CDR3 totals 16 residues. V lost 3 bases, J lost 1 base, and 8 bases stayed unmatched. No cell sorting was done before RNA was extracted from the tissue. Chemotherapy-naive patients with new lung cancer underwent thoracic surgery in China, August–late 2014.

The chain combines TRBV20-1 with TRBJ2-4; 8 nucleotides match TRBD2. The source material was lung tumor tissue. The sequence was collected from a woman aged 55-70 years with non-small cell lung cancer. CDR3 bases: TGCAGTGCTAGTTGGAGCGGGAGTGGGGCCAAAAACATTCAGTACTTC. Its protein is CSASWSGSGAKNIQYF.